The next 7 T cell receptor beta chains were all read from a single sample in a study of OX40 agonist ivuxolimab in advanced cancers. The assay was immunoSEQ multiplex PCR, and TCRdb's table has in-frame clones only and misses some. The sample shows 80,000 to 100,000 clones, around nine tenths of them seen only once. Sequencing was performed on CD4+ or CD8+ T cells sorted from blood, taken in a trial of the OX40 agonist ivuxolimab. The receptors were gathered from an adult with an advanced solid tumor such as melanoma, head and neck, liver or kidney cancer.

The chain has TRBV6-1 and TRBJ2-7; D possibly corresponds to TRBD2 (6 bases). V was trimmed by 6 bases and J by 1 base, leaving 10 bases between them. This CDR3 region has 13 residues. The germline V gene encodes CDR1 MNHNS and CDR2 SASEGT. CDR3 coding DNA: TGTGCCAGCAGGGGGACTGTATCCTACGAGCAGTACTTC. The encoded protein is CASRGTVSYEQYF.

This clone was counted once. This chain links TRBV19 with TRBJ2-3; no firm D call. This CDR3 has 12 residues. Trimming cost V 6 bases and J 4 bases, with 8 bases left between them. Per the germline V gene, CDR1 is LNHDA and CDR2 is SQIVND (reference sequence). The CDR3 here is CASSPGSDTQYF. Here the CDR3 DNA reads TGTGCCAGTAGCCCCGGTTCAGATACGCAGTATTTT. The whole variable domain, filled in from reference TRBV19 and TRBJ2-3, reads DGGITQSPKYLFRKEGQNVTLSCEQNLNHDAMYWYRQDPGQGLRLIYYSQIVNDFQKGDIAEGYSVSREKKESFPLTVTSAQKNPTAFYLCASSPGSDTQYFGPGTRLTVL.

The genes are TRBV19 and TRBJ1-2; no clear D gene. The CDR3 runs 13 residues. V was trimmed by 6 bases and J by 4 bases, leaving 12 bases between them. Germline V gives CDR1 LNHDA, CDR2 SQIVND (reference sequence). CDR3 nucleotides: TGTGCCAGTAGGGAAACAGCGTTCTATGGCTACACCTTC. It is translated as CASRETAFYGYTF. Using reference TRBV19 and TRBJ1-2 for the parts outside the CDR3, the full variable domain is DGGITQSPKYLFRKEGQNVTLSCEQNLNHDAMYWYRQDPGQGLRLIYYSQIVNDFQKGDIAEGYSVSREKKESFPLTVTSAQKNPTAFYLCASRETAFYGYTFGSGTRLTVV.

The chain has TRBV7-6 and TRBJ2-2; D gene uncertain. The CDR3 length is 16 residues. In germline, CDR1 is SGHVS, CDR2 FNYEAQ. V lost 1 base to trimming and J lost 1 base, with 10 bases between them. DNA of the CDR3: TGTGCCAGCAGCTTAGGGCGACTGATGAACACCGGGGAGCTGTTTTTT. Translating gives CASSLGRLMNTGELFF.

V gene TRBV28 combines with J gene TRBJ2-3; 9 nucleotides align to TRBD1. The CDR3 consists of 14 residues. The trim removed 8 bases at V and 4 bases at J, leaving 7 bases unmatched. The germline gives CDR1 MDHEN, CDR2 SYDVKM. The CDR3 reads CASGTGGNADTQYF. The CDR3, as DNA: TGTGCCAGCGGTACAGGGGGCAACGCAGATACGCAGTATTTT.

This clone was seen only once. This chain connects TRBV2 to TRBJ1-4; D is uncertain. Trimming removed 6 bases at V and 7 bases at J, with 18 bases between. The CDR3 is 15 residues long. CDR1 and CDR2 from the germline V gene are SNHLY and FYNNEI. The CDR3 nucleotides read TGTGCCAGCAGGCTAACCGGGCCCACAATTGAAAAACTGTTTTTT. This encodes CASRLTGPTIEKLFF.

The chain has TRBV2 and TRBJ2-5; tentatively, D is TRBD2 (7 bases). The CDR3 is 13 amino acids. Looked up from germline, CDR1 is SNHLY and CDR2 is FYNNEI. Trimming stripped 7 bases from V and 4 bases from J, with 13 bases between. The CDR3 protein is CASIWGGRETQYF. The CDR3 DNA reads TGTGCCAGCATCTGGGGGGGCCGAGAGACCCAGTACTTC.